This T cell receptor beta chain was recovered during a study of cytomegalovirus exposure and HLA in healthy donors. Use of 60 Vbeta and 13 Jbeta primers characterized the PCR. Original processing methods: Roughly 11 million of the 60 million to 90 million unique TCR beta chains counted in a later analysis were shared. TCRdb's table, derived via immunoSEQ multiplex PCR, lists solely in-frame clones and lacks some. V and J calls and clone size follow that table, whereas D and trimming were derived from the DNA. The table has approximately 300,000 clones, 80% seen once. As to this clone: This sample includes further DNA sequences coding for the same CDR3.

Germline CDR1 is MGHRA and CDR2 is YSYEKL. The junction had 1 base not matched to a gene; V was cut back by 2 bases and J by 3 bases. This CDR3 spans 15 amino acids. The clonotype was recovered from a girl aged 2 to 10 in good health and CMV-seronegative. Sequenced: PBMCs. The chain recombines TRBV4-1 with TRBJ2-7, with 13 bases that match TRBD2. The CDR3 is CASSQRTSGSYEQYF. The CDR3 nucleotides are TGCGCCAGCAGCCAAAGGACTAGCGGGAGCTACGAGCAGTACTTC.